The next 18 T cell receptor beta chains were all read from a single sample in a study of cytomegalovirus exposure and HLA in healthy donors. This PCR relied on a set of 60 Vbeta primers and 13 Jbeta primers. Assay: immunoSEQ multiplex PCR; the TCRdb copy retains only in-frame clones and omits some. The sample has 120,000 or so clones; over 75% are singletons. Sequences were obtained from PBMCs. Receptors were obtained from a human donor in good health.

The CDR3 nucleotides are TGCGCCAGCACCCGAGGGACAGGGCCTAATGAAAAACTGTTTTTT. Amino acids: CASTRGTGPNEKLFF. This chain links TRBV10-1 with TRBJ1-4; the match to TRBD1 covers 9 bases. Losses at the gene ends were 7 bases for V and 3 bases for J; bases not matched to a gene: 6. Germline CDR1 WNHNN, CDR2 SYGVQD (reference sequence). This CDR3 is 15 amino acids long.

The gene calls are TRBV19 and TRBJ2-6; a weak D match, TRBD2 (5 bases). The V end was cut by 6 bases, the J end by 0 bases, with 12 bases between. Looked up from germline, CDR1 is LNHDA and CDR2 is SQIVND (reference sequence). The length of the CDR3 is 16 residues. For the CDR3, the DNA is TGTGCCAGTAGAGCGGTACGGGACTCTGGGGCCAACGTCCTGACTTTC. Translating gives CASRAVRDSGANVLTF.

V usage is TRBV5-4 and J usage is TRBJ2-2, with 9 bases aligning to TRBD1. The CDR3 sequence is 15 residues long. Germline V gene lookup returns CDR1 SGHNT and CDR2 YYREEE (reference sequence). With V trimmed by 4 bases and J by 7 bases, 8 bases remained unmatched. The CDR3 DNA reads TGTGCCAGCAGCCCGACGACAGGGGGTGTCGGGGAGCTGTTTTTT. Protein sequence: CASSPTTGGVGELFF.

The rearrangement joins TRBV6-4 to TRBJ2-3; tentative D call: TRBD2 (5 bases). V lost 3 bases to trimming and J lost 1 base, with 20 bases between them. This CDR3 comprises 18 residues. Germline values: CDR1 MRHNA, CDR2 SNTAGT. The CDR3 is CASSEWASLGRGTDTQYF. In nucleotides, the CDR3 is TGTGCCAGCAGTGAATGGGCTAGCCTGGGGAGAGGCACAGATACGCAGTATTTT.

V usage is TRBV10-3 and J usage is TRBJ1-5, with D possibly being TRBD1 (5 bases). Trimming took off 10 bases at V and 0 bases at J, with 16 bases between the two ends. In germline, CDR1 is ENHRY, CDR2 SYGVKD. CDR3 length equals 15 residues. The CDR3 bases are TGTGCCACCCGTTCCTTCGACAGTAGCAATCAGCCCCAGCATTTT. This encodes CATRSFDSSNQPQHF.

This rearrangement joins TRBV5-6 to TRBJ1-4; 8 bases map to TRBD1. This CDR3 contains 13 residues. CDR1 is SGHDT and CDR2 is YYEEEE in the germline V gene. The trim removed 3 bases at V and 8 bases at J, leaving 3 bases unmatched. The CDR3 sequence is CASSSGTGEKLFF. The CDR3 DNA is TGTGCCAGCAGCTCTGGGACAGGCGAAAAACTGTTTTTT.

The chain employs TRBV11-3 and TRBJ2-1, with 13 bases that match TRBD2. Trimming at V came to 5 bases and at J to 3 bases, leaving 4 bases not matched to a gene. Germline V gene data show CDR1 as SGHNT and CDR2 as YENEEA. This CDR3 has 16 amino acids. CDR3 nucleotide sequence: TGTGCCAGCAGCCCCCGGACTAGCGGGAGCTACAATGAGCAGTTCTTC. Its protein product is CASSPRTSGSYNEQFF.

CDR3 coding DNA: TGTGCCAGCAGTTTAAGACTAGCAGAGACCCAGTACTTC. This translates into CASSLRLAETQYF. The genes are TRBV27 and TRBJ2-5; 7 bases fit TRBD2. The trim removed 2 bases at V and 4 bases at J, leaving 1 base unmatched. The CDR3 sequence is 13 residues long. The germline V gene has CDR1 MNHEY and CDR2 SMNVEV (reference sequence).

The rearrangement links TRBV5-4 to TRBJ2-7; 7 bases agree with TRBD1. This CDR3 comprises 14 residues. J lost 3 bases, V lost 4 bases, and 7 bases had no gene match. Germline V gives CDR1 SGHNT, CDR2 YYREEE (reference sequence). CDR3 nucleotide sequence: TGTGCCAGCAGCCTAAAACGGGACAGCTACGAGCAGTACTTC. This encodes CASSLKRDSYEQYF. The entire variable domain, with the rest obtained from reference TRBV5-4 and TRBJ2-7, is as follows: ETGVTQSPTHLIKTRGQQVTLRCSSQSGHNTVSWYQQALGQGPQFIFQYYREEENGRGNFPPRFSGLQFPNYSSELNVNALELDDSALYLCASSLKRDSYEQYFGPGTRLTVT.

This chain uses TRBV28 with TRBJ2-5, with 7 bases lining up with TRBD2. CDR1 is MDHEN and CDR2 is SYDVKM in the germline V gene. V shed 4 bases and J 1 base; nucleotides not matched to a gene: 6. This CDR3 is 15 amino acids long. The CDR3 sequence is CASSSGRGLQETQYF. The CDR3 DNA reads TGTGCCAGCAGTTCTGGGAGGGGCCTCCAAGAGACCCAGTACTTC.

V and J are TRBV25-1 and TRBJ2-7; TRBD2 aligns across 7 bases. The CDR3 consists of 15 residues. The V gene end was trimmed by 1 base and the J gene end by 0 bases; junction bases not matched to a gene: 3. The germline V gene encodes CDR1 MGHDK and CDR2 SYGVNS. The DNA for the CDR3 is TGTGCCAGCAGTGAATTGGGGGGGTACTCCTACGAGCAGTACTTC. Translated, it gives CASSELGGYSYEQYF.

The chain has TRBV7-9 and TRBJ2-2, with 7 positions matching TRBD2. In germline, CDR1 is SEHNR, CDR2 FQNEAQ (reference sequence). Unmatched junction bases numbered 5, after V lost 6 bases and J lost 1 base. The CDR3 loop spans 15 amino acids. The CDR3 is CASRLLAMNTGELFF. The CDR3 DNA sequence: TGTGCCAGCAGGCTACTAGCGATGAACACCGGGGAGCTGTTTTTT.

The V and J genes are TRBV7-9 and TRBJ1-1, with D possibly matching TRBD1 (5 bases). The germline gives CDR1 SEHNR, CDR2 FQNEAQ (reference sequence). The CDR3 totals 15 residues. V shed 3 bases and J shed 0 bases, with 11 bases lying between them. CDR3 sequence: CASSFQDTMNTEAFF. In nucleotides, the CDR3 is TGTGCCAGCAGCTTCCAGGACACAATGAACACTGAAGCTTTCTTT.

This clone has only a few counts. The chain employs TRBV7-9 and TRBJ2-2; D is possibly TRBD1 (6 bases). V gave up 2 bases and J gave up 1 base, with 17 bases separating them. CDR1 SEHNR and CDR2 FQNEAQ come from the germline V gene (reference sequence). The CDR3 loop spans 18 amino acids. CDR3 loop: CASSLRPLAQGNTGELFF. The CDR3 DNA reads as TGTGCCAGCAGCTTACGTCCCCTTGCACAGGGGAACACCGGGGAGCTGTTTTTT.

This clone occurred a few times. The V gene is TRBV18, the J gene TRBJ2-1; TRBD2 is a possible D gene (6 bases). V lost 6 bases, J lost 7 bases, and 16 bases lay in between. Germline CDR1 is KGHSH and CDR2 is LQKENI. There are 14 residues in the CDR3. The CDR3 DNA follows: TGTGCCAGCTCCCGGGACTTTTCGGATAATGAGCAGTTCTTC. Amino acid sequence: CASSRDFSDNEQFF.

The chain has TRBV18 and TRBJ1-5, with D possibly matching TRBD1 (6 bases). Germline CDR1 and CDR2: KGHSH and LQKENI. This CDR3 is 16 amino acids long. With 2 bases removed from V and 9 bases from J, the gap between germline ends came to 20 bases. The DNA of the CDR3 is TGTGCCAGCTCACCAGTACCGACAGGCCCAAATTCGCCCCAGCATTTT. Translation: CASSPVPTGPNSPQHF.

The chain employs TRBV18 and TRBJ1-2; 7 positions match TRBD1. V lost 2 bases, J lost 0 bases, and 3 bases stayed unmatched. Germline V gene lookup returns CDR1 KGHSH and CDR2 LQKENI. The CDR3 loop spans 15 amino acids. In DNA form, the CDR3 reads TGTGCCAGCTCACCAGACAGGGTAGCTAACTATGGCTACACCTTC. Its translation is CASSPDRVANYGYTF.

The chain has TRBV28 and TRBJ2-3; no clear D gene. CDR1 MDHEN and CDR2 SYDVKM come from the germline V gene. This CDR3 has 15 amino acids. The V end lost 7 bases, the J end lost 1 base, and 15 bases lay between the germline ends. The CDR3: CASTLPRPGTDTQYF. DNA for the CDR3: TGTGCCAGCACCCTACCCCGCCCCGGCACAGATACGCAGTATTTT.